This T cell receptor (beta chain) was observed in a study of regulatory T cells in long-lasting Graves disease (dated by TCRdb to the early 2020s). Context from the whole study: Patients with newly diagnosed Graves' disease had been on antithyroid drugs for under 3 months. Patients with persistent Graves' disease were compared with patients with newly diagnosed Graves' disease using TCR sequencing and RNA sequencing of peripheral blood. A total of roughly 35 samples were covered by TCR sequencing, comprising approximately 13 persistent and around 20 newly diagnosed Graves' disease patients. The study took place in China and was registered as a clinical trial. The investigation overall reported the following: TRBV28, TRBJ1-2 and TRBJ2-5 were preferentially used in persistent disease, while TRBV20-1 and TRBJ2-1 were favored in newly diagnosed disease. The authors acknowledged the small sample size as a limitation that may reduce accuracy. The study examined only peripheral blood because the primary lesion, thyroid tissue, could not be accessed. More public clonotypes were shared among persistent patients (more than 2,500) than among newly diagnosed patients (just under 1,000). Persistent Graves' disease patients showed lower TCR Shannon entropy and fewer highly expanded clones than newly diagnosed patients, suggesting clonal expansion. Only the TCR beta chain was sequenced and analyzed.

Library prep was done by multiplex PCR. Data came from an Illumina HiSeq 4000. iRepertoire HTBI primers and Arm-PCR amplification of CDR3 regions were used to construct TCR beta libraries. PCR products were gel purified before sequencing. The study's own analysis went as follows. A total of roughly 65 TRBV and approximately 15 TRBJ segments were identified across samples and were used for gene usage analysis of CDR3 amino acid clonotypes. Filtered high-quality paired reads were merged into contigs using COPE and FqMerger. BLAST was used to align contigs to the IMGT TRBV, TRBD and TRBJ reference genes, and CDR3 was defined following IMGT. Any clonotype with a frequency above 0.1% was classified as a highly expanded clone. Repertoire diversity was measured by Shannon entropy, and V-J evenness by the Gini coefficient. Public clonotypes were defined as clonotypes shared by more than one individual. The raw public data were reprocessed by TCRdb itself: fastp quality trimming at Q25, MiXCR clonotype calling, in-frame beta chains only. CDR3 protein duplicates are merged, each entry listing the most common genes and DNA. Here the V and J calls rest on TCRdb's processing, not on the authors' analysis. Recorded for this sample are around 480,000 distinct CDR3 sequences; 15% to 20% of them occurred a single time. Roughly an eighth of the sample belongs to the ten largest clones.

According to the study, the label for this sample's time point signals: newly diagnosed GD, antithyroid drugs for less than 3 months. RNA was extracted from PBMCs in TRIzol for both TCR sequencing and RNA sequencing. The diagnosis of Graves' disease was made according to American Thyroid Association guidelines. Patients were recruited from an endocrinology department in Xi'an, China. Each patient gave 8.5 to 9.5 milliliters of peripheral blood, collected in an EDTA anticoagulant tube. Ficoll Paque Plus density gradient separation was used to isolate PBMCs, and no further T cell sorting was performed. An Agilent 2100 Bioanalyzer and agarose gel were used to check RNA quality, and a NanoDrop 2000 was used to measure RNA concentration. From a lookup of the germline V gene (reference sequence), CDR1 and CDR2 are MNHEY and SMNVEV. For this chain, trimming is 4 bases at the V end and 9 bases at the J end, and the number of junction bases without a gene match is 7. The CDR3 measures 14 amino acids from cysteine to phenylalanine. The sequence is cut down to CDR3 DNA, 42 bases in frame from base 1.

Concerning this clonotype: It lacks a known antigen. Possible read error: a much larger clone is one base away.

The sample also formed part of further work on T cells in Graves' hyperthyroidism and ophthalmopathy. That second publication adds: Graves' hyperthyroidism was defined as stable when no progression to ophthalmopathy occurred over 18 months of follow-up. Hyperthyroidism patients were aged 18 to 65 years and newly diagnosed, with disease duration of less than 2 months. Exclusion was applied to patients with uncontrolled infections, other autoimmune diseases, pregnancy or lactation. Diagnoses were based on clinical symptoms, serum thyroxine and TRAb, thyroid ultrasound and orbital computed tomography. The first round of RT-PCR for the TCR CDR3 was performed with the HTBI primer set and the Qiagen OneStep RT-PCR kit. Most expanded thyroid clonotypes (frequency above 0.001) were also detected in blood, suggesting blood repertoires may reflect thyroid immune responses. In cross-validation, a model built on a 13 V-J signature told ophthalmopathy apart from stable hyperthyroidism with 85% to 90% sensitivity and about 81% specificity, and in testing the same model reached 80%/75%. In validation, the model predicted progression to ophthalmopathy with approximately 69% sensitivity and roughly 75% specificity, a median of 6.5 months before onset. A discovery cohort of about a hundred patients, roughly 43 with Graves' ophthalmopathy and approximately 60 with stable Graves' hyperthyroidism, was used to find distinguishing TCR V-J signatures. Whether ophthalmopathy could be predicted prospectively was tested in an independent validation cohort made up of approximately 19 hyperthyroidism patients plus 17 patients who later progressed to ophthalmopathy. The roughly 94 discovery patients were randomly split 7:3 into training and test sets. In several Graves' hyperthyroidism patients, the study also compared T-cell repertoires from thyroid tissue with T-cell repertoires from blood. Following sampling, methimazole starting at 30 mg daily was given to hyperthyroidism patients, and high-dose intravenous methylprednisolone was given to ophthalmopathy patients. The libraries were constructed in a second round of multiplex PCR and then size-selected and purified. Libraries were sequenced paired-end with 100 bp reads on an Illumina HiSeq2000. SOAPnuke was used to process the raw data, with reads discarded if the reads contained adapters or uncalled bases, had a mean Phred below 15, or lacked an exact constant-primer or identifier match. High-quality paired reads were merged using COPE v1.2.5, and each unique nucleotide sequence was defined as a clonotype. Clonotypes were aligned to IMGT TRBV, TRBD and TRBJ reference segments using MiTCR v1.1. The analysis was restricted to V-J combinations with a frequency above 0.0001, which together covered 99.2% of the repertoires. A TCS score was defined as the ratio between F50 (clonal expansion) and ExV (chaos), using BLOSUM62-based TCRdist between CDR3 peptides within each V-J. Welch's t-statistics and random forest reduced around 510 V-J features to 13, which were used in a naive Bayes classifier (R e1071). Sample size was not statistically predetermined, and investigators were not blinded to group allocation. According to the paper, TCR Vbeta CDR3 sequencing was carried out on 135 peripheral blood samples, which came from fewer than 50 ophthalmopathy, around 75 hyperthyroidism and about 17 progressor patients.

The material was peripheral blood mononuclear cells (PBMCs), obtained at new diagnosis, from a patient treated with antithyroid drugs. This TCR was recovered from a man between 35 and 55 years old with Graves disease. Donor details come from another sample of the same person, matched by shared clones. Recombination connected TRBV27 to TRBJ2-2, and 8 bases in between align with TRBD2. In nucleotides, the sequence is TGTGCCAGCAGTTCAAATAGCGGGACAAGGGAGCTGTTTTTT. This is translated as CASSSNSGTRELFF.